This TCR beta chain was recorded in a study of blood T cell repertoires in COVID-19. The overall study: Acute and convalescent COVID-19 specimens originated in the United States, Italy and Spain. PBMCs, B-cell-depleted T cells, or T cells provided the cDNA or gDNA that made up the material.

The V gene lost 2 bases and the J gene lost 16 bases, with 15 bases spanning the gap. The germline V gene encodes CDR1 LGHNT and CDR2 FRNRAP. The CDR3 has 12 residues. Original methodology: From reference gene primer amplification, estimates of nucleated cell counts were derived. Data came from immunoSEQ multiplex PCR; TCRdb stores just in-frame clones and leaves some out. V and J calls and clone size are given by that table; D and trimming were obtained from the DNA. Of 30,000 to 50,000 clones in the sample, approximately 96% were seen once. The chain combines TRBV12-5 with TRBJ2-1; D perhaps matches TRBD1 (6 bases). The sequencing sample was made of peripheral blood. The receptor comes from a human donor with active COVID-19. The donor label of this sample is uncertain. The CDR3 region has the DNA TGTGCTAGTGGTTTGCTACCCGGGACAATTTTCTTC. Amino acid sequence: CASGLLPGTIFF.